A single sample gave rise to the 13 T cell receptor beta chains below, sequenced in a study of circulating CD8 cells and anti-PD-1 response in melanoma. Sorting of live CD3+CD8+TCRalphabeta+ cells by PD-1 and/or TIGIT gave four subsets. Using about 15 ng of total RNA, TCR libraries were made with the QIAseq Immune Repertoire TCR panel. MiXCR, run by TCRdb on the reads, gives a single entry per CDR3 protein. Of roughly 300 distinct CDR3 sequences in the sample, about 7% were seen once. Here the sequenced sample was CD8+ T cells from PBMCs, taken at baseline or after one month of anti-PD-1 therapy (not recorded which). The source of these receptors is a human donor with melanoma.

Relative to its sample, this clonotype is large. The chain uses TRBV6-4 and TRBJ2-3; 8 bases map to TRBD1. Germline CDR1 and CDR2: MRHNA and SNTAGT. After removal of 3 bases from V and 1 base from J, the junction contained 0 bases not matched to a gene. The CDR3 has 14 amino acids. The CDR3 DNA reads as TGTGCCAGCAGTGAGGGACAGGGCACAGATACGCAGTATTTT. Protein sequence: CASSEGQGTDTQYF.

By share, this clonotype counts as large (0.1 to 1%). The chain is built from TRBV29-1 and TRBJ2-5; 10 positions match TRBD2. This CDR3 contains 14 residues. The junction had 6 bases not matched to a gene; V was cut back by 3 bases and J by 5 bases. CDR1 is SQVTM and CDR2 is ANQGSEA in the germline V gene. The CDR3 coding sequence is TGCAGCGTTGAGAAGGAAGCGGGGGGGGAGACCCAGTACTTC. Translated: CSVEKEAGGETQYF.

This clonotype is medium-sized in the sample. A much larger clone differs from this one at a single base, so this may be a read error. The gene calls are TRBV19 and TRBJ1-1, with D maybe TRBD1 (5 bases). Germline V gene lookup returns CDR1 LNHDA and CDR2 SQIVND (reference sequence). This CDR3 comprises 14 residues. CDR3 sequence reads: CFYEAGQPNTEAFF. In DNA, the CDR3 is TGCTTCTATGAGGCAGGGCAACCGAACACTGAAGCTTTCTTT.

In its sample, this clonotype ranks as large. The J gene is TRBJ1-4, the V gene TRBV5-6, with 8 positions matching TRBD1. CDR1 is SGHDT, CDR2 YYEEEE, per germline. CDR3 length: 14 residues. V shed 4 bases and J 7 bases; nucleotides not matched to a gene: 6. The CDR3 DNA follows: TGTGCCAGCAGCGGTGAACAGGGGGGTGAAAAACTGTTTTTT. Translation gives CASSGEQGGEKLFF.

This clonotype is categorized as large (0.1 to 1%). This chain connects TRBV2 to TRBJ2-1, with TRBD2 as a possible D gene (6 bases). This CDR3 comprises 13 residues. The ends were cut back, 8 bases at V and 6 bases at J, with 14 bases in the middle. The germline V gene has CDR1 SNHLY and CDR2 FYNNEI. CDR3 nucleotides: TGTGCCAGCGGGGATGGGGGAGGCAATGAGCAGTTCTTC. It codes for CASGDGGGNEQFF.

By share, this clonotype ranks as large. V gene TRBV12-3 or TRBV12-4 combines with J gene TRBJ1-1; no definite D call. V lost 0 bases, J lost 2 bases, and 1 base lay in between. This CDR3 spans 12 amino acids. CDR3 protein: CASSLANTEAFF. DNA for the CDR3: TGTGCCAGCAGTTTAGCCAACACTGAAGCTTTCTTT.

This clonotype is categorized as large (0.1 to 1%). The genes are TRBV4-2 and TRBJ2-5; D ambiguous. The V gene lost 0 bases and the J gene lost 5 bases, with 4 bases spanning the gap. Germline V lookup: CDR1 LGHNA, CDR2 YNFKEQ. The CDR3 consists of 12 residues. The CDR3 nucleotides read TGTGCCAGCAGCCAAGACTCGGAGACCCAGTACTTC. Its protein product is CASSQDSETQYF.

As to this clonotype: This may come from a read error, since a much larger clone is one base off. CDR3 amino acids: CASSEIQGANGQSF. Here the CDR3 DNA reads TGTGCCAGCAGTGAAATACAGGGGGCGAATGGGCAGTCCTTC. V and J are TRBV6-4 and TRBJ2-1; 9 nucleotides match TRBD1. Germline V gene data show CDR1 as MRHNA and CDR2 as SNTAGT. The CDR3 has 14 residues.

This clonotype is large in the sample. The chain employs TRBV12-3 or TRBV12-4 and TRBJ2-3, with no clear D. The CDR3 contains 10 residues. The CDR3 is CAKPPDTQYF. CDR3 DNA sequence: TGTGCAAAGCCCCCCGATACGCAGTATTTT.

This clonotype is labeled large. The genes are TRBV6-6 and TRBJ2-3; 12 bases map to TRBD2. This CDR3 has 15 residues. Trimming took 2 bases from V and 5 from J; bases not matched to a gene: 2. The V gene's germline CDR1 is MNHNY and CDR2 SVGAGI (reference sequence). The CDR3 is CASSYLAGGQDTQYF. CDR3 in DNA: TGTGCCAGCAGTTACCTAGCGGGGGGGCAAGATACGCAGTATTTT.

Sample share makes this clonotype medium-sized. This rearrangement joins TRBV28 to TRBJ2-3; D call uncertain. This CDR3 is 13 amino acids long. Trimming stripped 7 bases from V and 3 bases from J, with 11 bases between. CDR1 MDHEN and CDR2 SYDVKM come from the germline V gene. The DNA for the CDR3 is TGTGCCAGCACTTGGGCAAATACAGATACGCAGTATTTT. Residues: CASTWANTDTQYF.

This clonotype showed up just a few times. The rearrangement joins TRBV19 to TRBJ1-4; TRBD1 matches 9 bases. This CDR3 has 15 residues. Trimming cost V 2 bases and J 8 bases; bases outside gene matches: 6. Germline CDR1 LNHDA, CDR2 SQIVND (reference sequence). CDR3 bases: TGTGCCAGTAGTATACCGGGACAGGGATACGAAAAACTGTTTTTT. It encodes CASSIPGQGYEKLFF.

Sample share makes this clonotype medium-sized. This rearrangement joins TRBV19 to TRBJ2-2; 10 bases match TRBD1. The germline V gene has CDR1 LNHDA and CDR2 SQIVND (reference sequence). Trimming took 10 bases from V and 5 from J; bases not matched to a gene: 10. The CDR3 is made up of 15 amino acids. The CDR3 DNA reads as TGTGCCACCATACCCGGGACAGGGGCGACCGGGGAGCTGTTTTTT. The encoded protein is CATIPGTGATGELFF.